A single sample is the source of the 4 T cell receptor beta chains below, sequenced in a study of blood T cell repertoires in COVID-19. Sequencing was performed with immunoSEQ multiplex PCR; in TCRdb, only in-frame clones are kept and a portion is missing. The sample contains tens of thousands of clones, about 82% of which appear only once. Source material: peripheral blood. Every receptor here comes from a man aged 45-60 years with acute or convalescent COVID-19.

Worth noting for this clone: One end of the junction fails to match germline, which may point to a read error. The chain couples TRBV3-1 (or the pseudogene TRBV3-2) to TRBJ1-2, with a possible D match to TRBD1 (6 bases). The CDR3 covers 11 residues. The germline gives CDR1 LGHDT, CDR2 YNNKEL (reference sequence). CDR3 sequence (DNA): TGTGCCAGCCGTTATTTGACAGGTTGGTCCTTC. It yields the protein CASRYLTGWSF.

This chain links TRBV9 with TRBJ2-7; 10 positions match TRBD2. This CDR3 has 17 amino acids. CDR1 is SGDLS and CDR2 is YYNGEE in the germline V gene. V lost 0 bases, J lost 0 bases, and 6 bases stayed unmatched. The CDR3 is CASSVDGSGGSSYEQYF. The CDR3 DNA reads as TGTGCCAGCAGCGTAGATGGTAGCGGGGGGTCCTCCTACGAGCAGTACTTC.

The rearrangement uses TRBV7-3 and TRBJ1-1, with D possibly matching TRBD1 (5 bases). The length of the CDR3 is 13 residues. V lost 4 bases and J 1 base, leaving 7 bases between the germline ends. The germline V gene encodes CDR1 SGHTA and CDR2 FQGTGA. This CDR3 reads CASSSQGNTEAFF. The CDR3 DNA follows: TGTGCCAGCAGCTCGCAGGGGAACACTGAAGCTTTCTTT.

This sequence joins TRBV6-1 and TRBJ2-4, with a tentative D call TRBD1 (6 bases). Germline CDR1 and CDR2: MNHNS and SASEGT. CDR3 length: 16 amino acids. Trimming left V 2 bases short and J 5 bases short, with 16 bases between. The DNA of the CDR3 is TGTGCCAGCAGTGAAAAAAAAGGATGGGGGCAAAACATTCAGTACTTC. Residues: CASSEKKGWGQNIQYF.